This TCR beta chain emerged from a study of T cell repertoires in cytomegalovirus infection. For the study at large: Peptides in the study included HLA-C-restricted and HLA-B-restricted CMV epitopes. Evidence of both CMV infection and a matching HLA type came from public TCR beta signatures.

Overall study results and limits: Ex vivo responses were dominated by HLA-C-restricted CMV-specific TCR beta clonotypes. There were carriers of CMV plus the relevant HLA, and cumulative public TCR beta family frequency identified them.

The germline CDR1 and CDR2 sequences are MDHEN and SYDVKM. CDR3 length: 13 amino acids. The ends were cut back, 5 bases at V and 7 bases at J, with 14 bases in the middle. This clonotype was observed a handful of times. Its antigen is still unknown. MiXCR, applied by TCRdb to the reads, yields one record per CDR3 protein. Altogether around 710,000 distinct CDR3 sequences are present, 25% to 30% being singletons, with the ten largest covering roughly 14%. The source material was cultured CD8+ T cells from PBMCs, sampled from culture after CMV antigen stimulation. This clonotype was obtained from a human donor in good health (CMV status not recorded). Some clones in this sample may be carry-over from other donors' samples. The rearrangement joins TRBV28 to TRBJ1-1, with D perhaps matching TRBD1 (6 bases). As DNA, the CDR3 is TGTGCCAGCAGTGGAAGGGGGGTTAATGAAGCTTTCTTT. Translated, it gives CASSGRGVNEAFF.